This T cell receptor beta chain was captured by sequencing in a study of CD8 T cells in ankylosing spondylitis. MiXCR, applied by TCRdb to the 5' RACE reads, yields one record per CDR3 protein. The sample yields about 35,000 distinct CDR3 sequences, 3% to 3.5% seen once. Study observations and caveats: A motif in TCR beta, a set of seven to nine highly homologous variants, appeared characteristic of ankylosing spondylitis blood.

V gave up 2 bases and J gave up 5 bases, with 10 bases separating them. Germline-derived CDR1 and CDR2 are SGDLS and YYNGEE. The CDR3 is 14 residues long. This clonotype appeared many times. Antigen unknown. The TCR was taken from a male donor with ankylosing spondylitis or in good health (not recorded which). The J gene is TRBJ2-2, the V gene TRBV9, with unresolved D. The specimen was blood, either unsorted or a sorted T cell fraction (not recorded which). This CDR3 is CASSVRGGTGELFF. In nucleotides, the CDR3 is TGTGCCAGCAGCGTCAGAGGTGGGACCGGGGAGCTGTTTTTT. The full variable domain, its missing parts supplied by reference TRBV9 and TRBJ2-2, is DSGVTQTPKHLITATGQRVTLRCSPRSGDLSVYWYQQSLDQGLQFLIQYYNGEERAKGNILERFSAQQFPDLHSELNLSSLELGDSALYFCASSVRGGTGELFFGEGSRLTVL.